This TCR beta chain appears in the sequencing data of a study of shared clonotypes between healthy human individuals. In the naive CD8 group, cells lacked CD45RO and were positively selected for CCR7, so terminally differentiated effector memory CD45RA+ cells were left out. As regards this clone: What it binds is unknown.

This CDR3 comprises 18 residues. Researchers ran the assay at a deep level. Assay used: immunoSEQ multiplex PCR; TCRdb lists only in-frame clones, some missing. The table has hundreds of thousands of clones, around 93% seen once; the top ten hold less than 25%. Study results and caveats: When naive CD4 clonotypes were compared across four donors, about 4.8% were shared.

The sequence derives from a man aged 25-40 years in good health. This chain uses TRBV21-1 with TRBJ2-3; TRBD2 was called by the table and not checked on the DNA. TRBV21-1 is labeled a pseudogene. The source material was naive CD8+ T cells sorted from blood. The CDR3 DNA is TGTGCCAGCAGCAAGGGACTAGCGGGGAGATTCAGCACAGATACGCAGTATTTT. It encodes CASSKGLAGRFSTDTQYF.